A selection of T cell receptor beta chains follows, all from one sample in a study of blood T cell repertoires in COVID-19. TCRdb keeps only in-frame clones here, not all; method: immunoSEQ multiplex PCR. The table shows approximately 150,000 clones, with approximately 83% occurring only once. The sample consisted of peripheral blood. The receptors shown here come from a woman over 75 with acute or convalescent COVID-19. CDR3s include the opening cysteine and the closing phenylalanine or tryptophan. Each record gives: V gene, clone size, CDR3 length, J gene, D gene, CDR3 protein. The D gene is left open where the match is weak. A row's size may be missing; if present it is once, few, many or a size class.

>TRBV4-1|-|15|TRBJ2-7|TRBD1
CASSPDGTGNYEQYF
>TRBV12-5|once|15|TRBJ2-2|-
CASGFGSGNTGELFF
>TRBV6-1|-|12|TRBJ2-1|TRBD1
CASSDQGDEQFF
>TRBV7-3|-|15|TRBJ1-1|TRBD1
CASSRDRVSNTEAFF
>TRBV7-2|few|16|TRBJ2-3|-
CASSLLGDSSTDTQYF
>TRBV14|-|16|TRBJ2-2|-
CASSQGETTNTGELFF
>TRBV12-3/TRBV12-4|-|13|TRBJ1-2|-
CASSFPGSGGYTF
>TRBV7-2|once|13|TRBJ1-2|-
CASSPRGDYGYTF
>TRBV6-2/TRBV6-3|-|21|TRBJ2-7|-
CASSYPIPPSVAGAIPYEQYF
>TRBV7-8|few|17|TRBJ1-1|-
CASSLGNRQNSGTEAFF
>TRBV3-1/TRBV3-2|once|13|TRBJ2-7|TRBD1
CASSRDRGYEQYF
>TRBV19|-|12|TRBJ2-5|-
CASSGSGETQYF
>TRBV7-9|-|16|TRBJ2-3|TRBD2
CASSIGTSGRTDTQYF
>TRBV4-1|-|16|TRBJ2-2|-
CASSQVTGFGTGELFF
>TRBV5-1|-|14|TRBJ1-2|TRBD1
CASSPGTAATGYTF
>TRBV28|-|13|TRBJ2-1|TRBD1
CASRRQGASEQFF
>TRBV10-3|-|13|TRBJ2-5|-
CAIRTQVGETQYF
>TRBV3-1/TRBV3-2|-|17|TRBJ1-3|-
CASSQDKGRSLGNTIYF
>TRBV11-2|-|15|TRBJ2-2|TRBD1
CASSRQGANTGELFF
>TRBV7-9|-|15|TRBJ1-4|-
CASSLVSGVREKLFF
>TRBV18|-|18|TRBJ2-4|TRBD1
CASSLTVPGQGTKNIQYF
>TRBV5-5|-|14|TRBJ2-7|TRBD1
CASSSRDRATEQYF
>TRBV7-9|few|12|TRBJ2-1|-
CASRGGGNEQFF
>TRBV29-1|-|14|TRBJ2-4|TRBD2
CSVLEMGGSDIQYF
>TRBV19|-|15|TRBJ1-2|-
CASSIWKPGQNGYTF
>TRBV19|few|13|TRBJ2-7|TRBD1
CASRGQGTHEQYF